These 8 T cell receptor beta chains originate from one sample sequenced in a study of blood T cell repertoires in COVID-19. TCRdb keeps only in-frame clones here, not all; method: immunoSEQ multiplex PCR. The table lists about 320,000 clones, roughly 82% of them singletons. The sample comprised peripheral blood. These receptor sequences come from a woman between 45 and 65 years old with acute or convalescent COVID-19.

The V and J genes are TRBV7-9 and TRBJ2-1; 11 positions match TRBD1. Germline V CDR1 and CDR2: SEHNR, FQNEAQ (reference sequence). CDR3 length equals 17 residues. Losses at the gene ends were 5 bases for V and 7 bases for J; bases not matched to a gene: 13. The CDR3, as DNA: TGTGCCAGCAGCACCATGCTCCGGACAGGGGGCCTAAATGAGCAGTTCTTC. It translates to CASSTMLRTGGLNEQFF.

The CDR3 DNA reads TGTGCCACCAGTGATGGCGGGGGCGCGTCTGAGACCCAGTACTTC. Protein: CATSDGGGASETQYF. The V call is TRBV24-1, the J call TRBJ2-5; D perhaps matches TRBD2 (7 bases). Trimming removed 3 bases at V and 5 bases at J, with 15 bases between. The CDR3 sequence is 15 residues long. CDR1 KGHDR and CDR2 SFDVKD come from the germline V gene.

This clone was observed once. The CDR3 nucleotides are TGTGCCTGGAGTGCCACAGGGTCCCCACTTGGCTACACCTTC. Encoded protein: CAWSATGSPLGYTF. The chain is built from TRBV30 and TRBJ1-2, with TRBD1 as a possible D gene (6 bases). This CDR3 comprises 14 residues. The ends were cut back, 1 base at V and 7 bases at J, with 16 bases in the middle. Germline CDR1 reads GTSNPN; CDR2 reads SVGIG (reference sequence).

CDR3 loop: CASSPRNRMNTEAFF. The CDR3 DNA follows: TGTGCCAGCAGCCCAAGGAACAGGATGAACACTGAAGCTTTCTTT. V and J are TRBV4-2 and TRBJ1-1; TRBD1 might be the D (5 bases). CDR1 and CDR2 (germline): LGHNA, YNFKEQ. V was shortened by 4 bases and J by 0 bases, with 12 bases between the two germline ends. The CDR3 runs to 15 residues.

This chain connects TRBV7-3 to TRBJ2-2; 7 bases are a match to TRBD2. Germline V gene lookup returns CDR1 SGHTA and CDR2 FQGTGA. The CDR3 totals 15 residues. Trimming removed 7 bases from V and 4 bases from J; junction bases left unmatched: 9. CDR3 sequence reads: CASTFGPGGTGELFF. The CDR3 DNA follows: TGTGCCAGCACCTTCGGACCGGGAGGCACCGGGGAGCTGTTTTTT.

This chain uses TRBV6-2 or TRBV6-3 with TRBJ2-3; 10 nucleotides align to TRBD2. Per the germline V gene, CDR1 is MNHEY and CDR2 is SVGEGT. This CDR3 has 15 amino acids. V lost 4 bases and J lost 3; bases outside the gene matches: 4. Here the CDR3 reads CASSSQREGTDTQYF. For the CDR3, the DNA is TGTGCCAGCAGTTCGCAGCGGGAGGGGACAGATACGCAGTATTTT.

The chain couples TRBV11-2 to TRBJ1-3; D is uncertain. V lost 2 bases, J lost 4 bases, and 3 bases lay in between. Germline V gene sequence: CDR1 SGHAT, CDR2 FQNNGV. This CDR3 is built from 12 residues. CDR3 protein: CASSLLGNTIYF. The CDR3, as DNA: TGTGCCAGCAGCTTATTAGGAAACACCATATATTTT.

The rearrangement uses TRBV7-8 and TRBJ2-1; 7 bases align to TRBD1. This CDR3 is 14 amino acids long. The ends lost 3 bases at V and 7 bases at J; junction bases unmatched: 6. From germline, CDR1 is SGHVS and CDR2 FQNEAQ. CDR3 residues: CASSFRQGVNEQFF. The CDR3 DNA is TGTGCCAGCAGCTTCCGACAGGGAGTTAATGAGCAGTTCTTC.